A selection of T cell receptor beta chains follows, all from one sample in a study of Graves' ophthalmopathy and Graves' hyperthyroidism. One entry per CDR3 protein results from TCRdb running MiXCR on the multiplex PCR reads. Among some 400,000 distinct CDR3 sequences listed, around 19% were seen once. Specimen: peripheral blood. These receptors originate from a woman aged 18-29 years with Graves' ophthalmopathy. Both conserved end residues are part of each CDR3. Each record gives: D gene, clone size, V gene, J gene, CDR3 DNA, CDR3 protein. The D gene is left open where the match is weak. Clone size is not always given. Where it is, it says once, few, many or a class for expanded clones.

d_gene: TRBD1; abundance: many; v_gene: TRBV7-2; j_gene: TRBJ1-1; CDR3nt: TGTGCCAGCAGCATTCAGGGGGCTGAAGCTTTCTTT; CDR3aa: CASSIQGAEAFF
d_gene: -; abundance: many; v_gene: TRBV10-1; j_gene: TRBJ2-4; CDR3nt: TGCGCCAGCAGTGATCCTGACGTTGCGGACATTCAGTACTTC; CDR3aa: CASSDPDVADIQYF
d_gene: -; abundance: many; v_gene: TRBV7-9; j_gene: TRBJ2-2; CDR3nt: TGTGCCAGCACCAACTTCGAACACACCGGGGAGCTGTTTTTT; CDR3aa: CASTNFEHTGELFF
d_gene: TRBD2; abundance: -; v_gene: TRBV30; j_gene: TRBJ2-2; CDR3nt: TGTGCCTGGAGGTCCCGGCGGGAGGGGATCACCGGGGAGCTGTTTTTT; CDR3aa: CAWRSRREGITGELFF
d_gene: TRBD2; abundance: many; v_gene: TRBV6-5; j_gene: TRBJ2-2; CDR3nt: TGTGCCAGCAGTTACTCTGATGGGACCAGACGGGGGGGCGACACCGGGGAGCTGTTTTTT; CDR3aa: CASSYSDGTRRGGDTGELFF
d_gene: -; abundance: -; v_gene: TRBV20-1; j_gene: TRBJ2-5; CDR3nt: TGCAGTGCCCCAGGGAGTGTACAAGAGACCCAGTACTTC; CDR3aa: CSAPGSVQETQYF
d_gene: -; abundance: -; v_gene: TRBV6-2/TRBV6-3; j_gene: TRBJ1-2; CDR3nt: TGTGCCAGCAGTTACTCGACCACAGAGTCTGCTGGCTACACCTTC; CDR3aa: CASSYSTTESAGYTF
d_gene: -; abundance: many; v_gene: TRBV28; j_gene: TRBJ2-7; CDR3nt: TGTGCCAGCTCCTCGTTGGCCAGCTACGAGCAGTACTTC; CDR3aa: CASSSLASYEQYF
d_gene: TRBD1; abundance: many; v_gene: TRBV28; j_gene: TRBJ1-1; CDR3nt: TGTGCCAGCAGCCGCGTCGCCTCCGGACAGGGGGAAGCTTTCTTT; CDR3aa: CASSRVASGQGEAFF
d_gene: -; abundance: many; v_gene: TRBV9; j_gene: TRBJ2-7; CDR3nt: TGTGCCAGCAGCGTAGAAGCGGAGAGCTTCTACGAGCAGTACTTC; CDR3aa: CASSVEAESFYEQYF
d_gene: TRBD1; abundance: -; v_gene: TRBV12-3/TRBV12-4; j_gene: TRBJ2-5; CDR3nt: TGTGCCAGCAGTCACGGACAGGGTAGGAGGGAGACCCAGTACTTC; CDR3aa: CASSHGQGRRETQYF
d_gene: -; abundance: many; v_gene: TRBV7-9; j_gene: TRBJ1-2; CDR3nt: TGTGCCAGCAACCCAGGCCAGGGCTACACCTTC; CDR3aa: CASNPGQGYTF
d_gene: -; abundance: many; v_gene: TRBV11-3; j_gene: TRBJ2-7; CDR3nt: TGTGCCAGCAGCTTAATGGGGGGCGAGCAGTACTTC; CDR3aa: CASSLMGGEQYF
d_gene: -; abundance: few; v_gene: TRBV4-2; j_gene: TRBJ2-5; CDR3nt: TGTGCCAGCAGCCAAGGGGGAGGGGGGGGACAAGAGACCCAGTACTTC; CDR3aa: CASSQGGGGGQETQYF
d_gene: -; abundance: many; v_gene: TRBV7-2; j_gene: TRBJ2-7; CDR3nt: TGTGCCAGCAGCCTCGAGACAGGCCACTACGAGCAGTACTTC; CDR3aa: CASSLETGHYEQYF
d_gene: -; abundance: -; v_gene: TRBV6-2/TRBV6-3; j_gene: TRBJ2-2; CDR3nt: TGTGCCAGCAGTTACTCTGAATCGTCCGGGGAGCTGTTTTTT; CDR3aa: CASSYSESSGELFF
d_gene: TRBD1; abundance: many; v_gene: TRBV2; j_gene: TRBJ1-6; CDR3nt: TGTGCCAGCAGCGAACAAGGACAGGGGCCCCTTTCACCCCTCCACTTT; CDR3aa: CASSEQGQGPLSPLHF
d_gene: -; abundance: many; v_gene: TRBV19; j_gene: TRBJ2-7; CDR3nt: TGTGCCACAATACGGGACGGCTCATTAGGTAGCTCCTACGAGCAGTACTTC; CDR3aa: CATIRDGSLGSSYEQYF
d_gene: -; abundance: many; v_gene: TRBV6-1; j_gene: TRBJ1-3; CDR3nt: TGTGCCAGCAGTGAAGCGCGTTCCAGAAACACCATATATTTT; CDR3aa: CASSEARSRNTIYF
d_gene: -; abundance: many; v_gene: TRBV30; j_gene: TRBJ1-1; CDR3nt: TGTGCCTGGAGTGTGGGGGGTTGGTCTGAAGCTTTCTTT; CDR3aa: CAWSVGGWSEAFF
d_gene: TRBD1; abundance: -; v_gene: TRBV11-2; j_gene: TRBJ1-2; CDR3nt: TGTGCCAGCAGCTTAGATGTGACAGGGCAGGGGTATGGCTACACCTTC; CDR3aa: CASSLDVTGQGYGYTF
d_gene: -; abundance: many; v_gene: TRBV28; j_gene: TRBJ2-2; CDR3nt: TGTGCCAGCACTCAACAGGAAAGGGCCGGGGAGCTGTTTTTT; CDR3aa: CASTQQERAGELFF
d_gene: TRBD1; abundance: -; v_gene: TRBV5-1; j_gene: TRBJ1-1; CDR3nt: TGCGCCAGCAGTCAGGATGGCGCAGGGGGCTTCACTGAAGCCTTCTTT; CDR3aa: CASSQDGAGGFTEAFF
d_gene: TRBD1; abundance: -; v_gene: TRBV7-2; j_gene: TRBJ2-5; CDR3nt: TGTGCCAGCAGCCCGGGACAGGGGACCCAGTACTTC; CDR3aa: CASSPGQGTQYF
d_gene: -; abundance: -; v_gene: TRBV6-2/TRBV6-3; j_gene: TRBJ2-2; CDR3nt: TGTGCCAGCAGTTTACGGACGAGGAGTACCGGGGAGCTGTTTTTT; CDR3aa: CASSLRTRSTGELFF